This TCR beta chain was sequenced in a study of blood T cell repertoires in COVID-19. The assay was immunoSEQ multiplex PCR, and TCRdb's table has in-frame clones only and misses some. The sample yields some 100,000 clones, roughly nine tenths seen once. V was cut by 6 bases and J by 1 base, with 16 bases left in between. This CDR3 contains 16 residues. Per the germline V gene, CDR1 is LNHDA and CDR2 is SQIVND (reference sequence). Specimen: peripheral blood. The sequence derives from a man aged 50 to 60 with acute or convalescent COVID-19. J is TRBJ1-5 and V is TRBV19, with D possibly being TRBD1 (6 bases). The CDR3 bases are TGTGCCAGTAGCACCGCACAGGGAAGGAGCAATCAGCCCCAGCATTTT. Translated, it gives CASSTAQGRSNQPQHF.